The subject of this entry is one T cell receptor beta chain. Its cognate antigen is unknown. Each PCR replicate from the sorted subsets contained about 200 ng DNA, which is some 31,000 T cell genomes. Sequenced by immunoSEQ multiplex PCR; TCRdb stores in-frame clones only, minus some. This sample has over a million clones, with over 95% found just once. Germline values: CDR1 GTSNPN, CDR2 SVGIG (reference sequence). The ends lost 5 bases at V and 8 bases at J; junction bases unmatched: 10. This CDR3 spans 14 amino acids. This specimen comes from a study of shared clonotypes between healthy human individuals. General study results and limits: Non-shared clonotypes had lower generation probabilities than those shared by all four donors.

There were no recent acute infections or vaccinations among the donors, who were healthy HIV-negative adults. Splitting the CD4+ cells yielded a CD45RA+ naive subset and a CD45RA-negative memory subset. This clonotype was sampled from a man between 25 and 39 years old in good health. This chain uses TRBV30 with TRBJ2-1; 9 bases are a match to TRBD2. Input material: naive CD4+ T cells sorted from blood. The subset denotes: CD45RA+ positively selected. This CDR3 is CAWWSSGIRDEQFF. The CDR3 DNA follows: TGTGCCTGGTGGTCTAGCGGGATTCGAGATGAGCAGTTCTTC.